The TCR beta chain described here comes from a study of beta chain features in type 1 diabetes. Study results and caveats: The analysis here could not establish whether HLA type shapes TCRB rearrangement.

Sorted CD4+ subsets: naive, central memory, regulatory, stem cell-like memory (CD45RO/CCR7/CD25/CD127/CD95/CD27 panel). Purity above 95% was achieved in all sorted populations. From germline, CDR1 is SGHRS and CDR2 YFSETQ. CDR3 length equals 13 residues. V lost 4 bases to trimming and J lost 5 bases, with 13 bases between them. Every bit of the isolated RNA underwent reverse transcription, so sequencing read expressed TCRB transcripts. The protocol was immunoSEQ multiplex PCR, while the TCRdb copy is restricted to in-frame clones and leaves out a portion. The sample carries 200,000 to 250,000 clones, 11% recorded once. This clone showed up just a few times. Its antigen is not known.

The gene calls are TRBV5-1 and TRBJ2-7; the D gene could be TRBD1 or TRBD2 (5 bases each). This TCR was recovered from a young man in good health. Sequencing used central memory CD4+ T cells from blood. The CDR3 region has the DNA TGCGCCAGCAGCCTGGGACGAGGGGACGAGCAGTACTTC. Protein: CASSLGRGDEQYF. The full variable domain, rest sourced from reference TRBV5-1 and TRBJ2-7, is KAGVTQTPRYLIKTRGQQVTLSCSPISGHRSVSWYQQTPGQGLQFLFEYFSETQRNKGNFPGRFSGRQFSNSRSEMNVSTLELGDSALYLCASSLGRGDEQYFGPGTRLTVT.